This T cell receptor (beta chain) was found in a study of blood T cell repertoires in COVID-19. The overall study: Sites across the United States, Italy and Spain contributed samples from acute and convalescent COVID-19. T cells, B-cell-depleted T cells, or PBMCs supplied cDNA or gDNA.

Germline loops: CDR1 SNHLY, CDR2 FYNNEI. CDR3 size: 17 residues. Trimming stripped 8 bases from V and 4 bases from J, with 26 bases between. Original analysis: The assay estimated nucleated cells by amplifying reference gene primers. Produced via immunoSEQ multiplex PCR; TCRdb's table is partial and in-frame only. Clone size and V and J calls were adopted from that table, with D and trimming inferred from the DNA. The sample carries about 260,000 clones, 88% recorded once. The clonotype comes from a man aged 60 to 75 who had recovered from COVID-19. The V gene is TRBV2, the J gene TRBJ1-2; perhaps TRBD1 as D (5 bases). The sample comprised peripheral blood. The chain's CDR3 is CASQWGESRGAAYGYTF. CDR3 bases: TGTGCCAGCCAATGGGGGGAATCGAGGGGCGCCGCCTATGGCTACACCTTC.